This T cell receptor (beta chain) appears in the sequencing data of a study of human T cells and chemical hapten exposure. Broader study findings: There were significantly more large CDR3 similarity clusters among expanded TCRs than among controls.

TCRdb analysed the RACE reads with MiXCR anew, one entry per CDR3 protein. The table records tens of thousands of distinct CDR3 sequences, 3.3% of them present only once. Time point here: patch test 2, 6 weeks after DPC sensitization. Treatment here: therapeutic diphenylcyclopropenone sensitization with weekly scalp DPC. With respect to this clonotype: Its antigen is as yet unknown.

V lost 4 bases and J 2 bases, leaving 15 bases between the germline ends. In germline, CDR1 is LNHDA, CDR2 SQIVND (reference sequence). The CDR3 extends over 16 amino acids. This clonotype was sampled from a man aged 35-49 years with alopecia areata. Some clones in this sample may be carry-over from other donors' samples. Sequenced here: whole blood, sampled in connection with sensitization to the hapten diphenylcyclopropenone (DPC). The chain is built from TRBV19 and TRBJ1-5, with D unresolved. The CDR3 sequence: CASSTQHNTGNQPQHF. As DNA, the CDR3 is TGTGCCAGTAGTACTCAACACAATACGGGCAATCAGCCCCAGCATTTT.